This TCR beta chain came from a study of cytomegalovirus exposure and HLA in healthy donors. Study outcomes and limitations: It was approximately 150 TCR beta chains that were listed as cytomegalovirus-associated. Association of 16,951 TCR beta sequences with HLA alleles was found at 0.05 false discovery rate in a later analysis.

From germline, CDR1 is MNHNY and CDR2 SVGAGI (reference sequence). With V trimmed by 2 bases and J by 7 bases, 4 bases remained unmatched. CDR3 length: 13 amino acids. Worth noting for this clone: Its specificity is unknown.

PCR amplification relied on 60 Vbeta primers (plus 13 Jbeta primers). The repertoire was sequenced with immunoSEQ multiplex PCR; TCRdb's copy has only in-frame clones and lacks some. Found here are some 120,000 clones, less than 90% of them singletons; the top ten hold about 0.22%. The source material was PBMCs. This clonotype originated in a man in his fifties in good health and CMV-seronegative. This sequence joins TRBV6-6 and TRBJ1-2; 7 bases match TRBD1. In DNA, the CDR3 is TGTGCCAGCAGTTACCCCGACAGGGCTGGCTACACCTTC. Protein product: CASSYPDRAGYTF.